This T cell receptor beta chain is drawn from a study of human T cells and chemical hapten exposure. Study-wide points: TCRs at a frequency above 1 in 1000 stayed unchanged with DPC sensitization.

Documented time point: healthy volunteer bleed at 2 weeks. Unfractionated whole blood yielded the extracted total RNA. The CDR3 sequence is 11 residues long. Between the trimmed V and J ends, which lost 4 bases and 12 bases, there was a span of 10 bases. Germline CDR1 reads SGHVS; CDR2 reads FQNEAQ. TCRdb re-analysed the RACE reads in MiXCR, keeping a single row per CDR3 protein. The table has 130,000 or so distinct CDR3 sequences, about 9% seen once. A remark on this clonotype: Its antigen remains unidentified.

This TCR was sampled from a male donor in good health. Some clones in this sample may be carry-over from other donors' samples. Material for sequencing was whole blood. The chain is built from TRBV7-8 and TRBJ2-1; D is unclear. The chain's CDR3 is CASSSDPWQFF. The CDR3 DNA sequence: TGTGCCAGCAGCTCGGACCCCTGGCAGTTCTTC.